What follows is one T cell receptor (beta chain) and its context. What it binds is unknown. Alongside a J-beta primer mix, a sample-barcoded 5' primer served in a second PCR lasting about 7 to 11 cycles. Every sample gave at least 3 million paired-end reads containing CDR3. One entry per CDR3 protein, called by TCRdb with MiXCR from the 5' RACE reads. The data hold 1 million or so distinct CDR3 sequences, with 40% to 50% observed a single time. The CDR3 totals 14 residues. Trimming took 5 bases from V and 0 from J, leaving 12 bases between them. Per the germline V gene, CDR1 is SGHRS and CDR2 is YFSETQ. The source of the sample is a study of blood T cells in healthy people across ages. Study-wide results and limits: Conclusively comparing naive with antigen-experienced cells was impossible with unsorted PBMCs.

The chain couples TRBV5-1 to TRBJ2-7; D is possibly TRBD1 (5 bases). The sequenced sample was blood. This sequence originates from a woman aged 60-75 years in good health. In DNA, the CDR3 is TGCGCCAGCAGTCGACAGTCGAGCTCCTACGAGCAGTACTTC. This sequence encodes CASSRQSSSYEQYF. Looking up the rest from reference TRBV5-1 and TRBJ2-7 gives the full variable domain: KAGVTQTPRYLIKTRGQQVTLSCSPISGHRSVSWYQQTPGQGLQFLFEYFSETQRNKGNFPGRFSGRQFSNSRSEMNVSTLELGDSALYLCASSRQSSSYEQYFGPGTRLTVT.